This note documents a single TCR beta chain sequence. TCRdb's copy holds only in-frame clones and misses some; the assay was immunoSEQ multiplex PCR. This table has some 80,000 clones, about nine tenths appearing once. These data are taken from a study of blood T cell repertoires in COVID-19. Looking at the study overall: Specimens from acute and convalescent COVID-19 originated in the United States, Italy and Spain.

The source is a woman of 80 years or more with acute or convalescent COVID-19. The sequenced material came from peripheral blood.

CDR3 protein: CASSSTTGTEAFF. The CDR3 nucleotides are TGTGCCAGCAGCTCGACCACGGGCACTGAAGCTTTCTTT. The chain links TRBV11-2 to TRBJ1-1; D is ambiguous. CDR3 length: 13 residues. Germline loops: CDR1 SGHAT, CDR2 FQNNGV. The V and J ends lost 4 bases and 4 bases respectively, with 10 bases between them. Supplemented by reference TRBV11-2 and TRBJ1-1, the full variable domain reads EAGVAQSPRYKIIEKRQSVAFWCNPISGHATLYWYQQILGQGPKLLIQFQNNGVVDDSQLPKDRFSAERLKGVDSTLKIQPAKLEDSAVYLCASSSTTGTEAFFGQGTRLTVV.